This entry describes one TCR beta chain. Trimming took 4 bases from V and 2 from J, leaving 8 bases between them. CDR3 length: 12 residues. Germline CDR1 reads GTSNPN; CDR2 reads SVGIG (reference sequence). The record originates from a study of CD8 T cells in Susac syndrome. An amount of RNA that ranged from roughly 0.5 to 1 ug was reverse transcribed with random hexamers. Each CDR3 protein gets one entry after TCRdb re-called the immunoSEQ multiplex PCR reads with MiXCR. The sample has just under 150,000 distinct CDR3 sequences; around 94% are singletons. The sequencing sample was made of CD4+ T cells from PBMCs. The TCR originated in a human donor in good health. The chain joins TRBV30 to TRBJ1-2; D gene ambiguous. The CDR3 sequence: CAWMRLNYGYTF. In DNA form, the CDR3 reads TGTGCCTGGATGAGATTGAACTATGGCTACACCTTC. The full variable domain, its missing parts supplied by reference TRBV30 and TRBJ1-2, is SQTIHQWPATLVQPVGSPLSLECTVEGTSNPNLYWYRQAAGRGLQLLFYSVGIGQISSEVPQNLSASRPQDRQFILSSKKLLLSDSGFYLCAWMRLNYGYTFGSGTRLTVV.